This TCR beta chain stems from a study of lung T cells in sarcoidosis with Löfgren's syndrome (dated by TCRdb to about 2017). Turning to the overall study: Sarcoidosis was described as a granulomatous, mainly pulmonary disease marked by CD4+ T cell accumulation in bronchoalveolar lavage fluid. The repertoire analyses centered on Lofgren's syndrome patients. Results the study describes overall, beyond this receptor: The study only suggested recognition of a sarcoidosis-associated antigen, and the antigen remained putative and unidentified. In alphabeta pairing analysis, TRAV12-1 preferentially paired with TRBV2, and these paired TCRs showed CDR3 homology. Compared with control subjects, Lofgren's syndrome patients reportedly showed the greatest expansion in the V gene segments TRAV12-1 and TRBV2. Multiple Lofgren's syndrome patients were reported to share TRAV12-1 and TRBV2 CDR3 motifs, a finding that suggests public CD4+ TCR repertoires.

V lost 7 bases and J lost 4 bases; the stretch between them is 8 bases long. CDR1 and CDR2 (MNHNS, SASEGT) derive from the germline V gene. Including the terminal cysteine and phenylalanine, the CDR3 comprises 12 residues. CDR3 DNA only is kept here, 36 bases in frame from base 1. This sample was sequenced with an Illumina MiSeq. The public reads were run again by TCRdb, first through fastp at Q25 and then through MiXCR, and only productive beta chains were kept. Here each entry gathers all rows of one CDR3 protein and keeps the most common genes and DNA. The sample table records about 21,000 distinct CDR3 sequences; less than 25% of these occur just once. The ten largest clones represent around 4.1% of the sample. This clonotype is judged medium-sized (0.01 to 0.1%). Its cognate antigen has yet to be identified. No base qualities exist here, and no much larger clone lies one base off it.

The clonotype comes from a human donor with sarcoidosis (Löfgren's syndrome or another form), or a control subject (not recorded which). The V and J segments used are TRBV6-1 and TRBJ1-5, with the D segment identity uncertain. Material for sequencing was CD4+ T cells from PBMCs. The CDR3 region reads CASTYWNQPQHF. At the DNA level, the sequence is TGTGCCAGCACATACTGGAATCAGCCCCAGCATTTT.